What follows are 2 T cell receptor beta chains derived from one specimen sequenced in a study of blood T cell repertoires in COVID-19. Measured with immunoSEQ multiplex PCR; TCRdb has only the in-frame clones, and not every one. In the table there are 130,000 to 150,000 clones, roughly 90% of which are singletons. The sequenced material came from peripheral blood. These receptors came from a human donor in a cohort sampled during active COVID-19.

CDR3 DNA sequence: TGCGCCACCTCGGGACAGGGGGCGTACAATGAGCAGTTCTTC. This translates into CATSGQGAYNEQFF. The chain recombines TRBV10-1 with TRBJ2-1; 12 bases line up with TRBD1. Germline V gene data show CDR1 as WNHNN and CDR2 as SYGVQD (reference sequence). The J segment lost 4 bases and the V segment lost 10 bases, leaving 5 bases of the junction unmatched. The CDR3 is 14 residues long.

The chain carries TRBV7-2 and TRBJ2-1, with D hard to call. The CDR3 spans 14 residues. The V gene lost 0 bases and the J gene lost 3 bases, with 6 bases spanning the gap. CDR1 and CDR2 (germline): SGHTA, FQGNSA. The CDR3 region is CASSLAGRYNEQFF. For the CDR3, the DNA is TGTGCCAGCAGCTTAGCGGGCCGCTACAATGAGCAGTTCTTC.